This T cell receptor beta chain was retrieved from a study of early T cells in non-severe SARS-CoV-2 infection. At the level of the study: Chains were not paired, and sequencing was done on bulk RNA from unsorted whole blood. Overall study findings and caveats: VDJdb matching skewed toward anti-spike CD8 responses, missing private and CD4 specificities.

Individual cDNA molecules received unique molecular identifiers during library preparation. TCRdb reanalysed the 5' RACE reads using MiXCR and keeps one entry per CDR3 protein. Of over 75,000 distinct CDR3 sequences in the sample, more than 12% are singletons; the top ten hold roughly 6%. Comments on this clonotype: No antigen is known for it.

The CDR3 length is 14 residues. V shed 6 bases and J 3 bases; nucleotides not matched to a gene: 5. This chain joins TRBV12-3 or TRBV12-4 and TRBJ1-1; 9 bases align to TRBD1. This TCR was recovered from an adult who was a healthcare worker with PCR-confirmed SARS-CoV-2 infection or an uninfected control (not recorded which). The material sequenced was whole blood. CDR3 protein: CASRPGTGHTEAFF. The CDR3 nucleotides are TGTGCCAGCAGACCCGGGACAGGGCACACTGAAGCTTTCTTT.